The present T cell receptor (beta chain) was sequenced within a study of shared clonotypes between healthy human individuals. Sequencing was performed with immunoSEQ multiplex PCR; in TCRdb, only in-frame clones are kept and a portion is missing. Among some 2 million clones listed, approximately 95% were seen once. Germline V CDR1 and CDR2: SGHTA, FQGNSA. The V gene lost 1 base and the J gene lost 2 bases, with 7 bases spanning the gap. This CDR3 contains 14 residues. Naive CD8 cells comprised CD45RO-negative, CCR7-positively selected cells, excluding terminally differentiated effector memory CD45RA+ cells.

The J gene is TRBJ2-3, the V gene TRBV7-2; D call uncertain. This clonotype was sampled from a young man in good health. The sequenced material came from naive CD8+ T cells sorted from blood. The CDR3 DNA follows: TGTGCCAGCAGCTTAGGCCCTTTCACAGATACGCAGTATTTT. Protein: CASSLGPFTDTQYF.